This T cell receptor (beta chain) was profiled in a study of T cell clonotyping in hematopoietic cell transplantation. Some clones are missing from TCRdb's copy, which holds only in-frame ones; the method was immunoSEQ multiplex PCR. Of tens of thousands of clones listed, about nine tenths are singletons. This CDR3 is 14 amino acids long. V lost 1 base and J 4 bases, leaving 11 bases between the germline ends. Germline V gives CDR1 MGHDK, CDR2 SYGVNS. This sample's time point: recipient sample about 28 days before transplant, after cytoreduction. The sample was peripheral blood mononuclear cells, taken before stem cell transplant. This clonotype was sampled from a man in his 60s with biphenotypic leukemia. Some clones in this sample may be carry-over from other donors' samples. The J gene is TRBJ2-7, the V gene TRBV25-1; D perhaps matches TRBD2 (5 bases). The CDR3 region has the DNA TGTGCCAGCAGTGAATTTAGAGGGCGGTACGAGCAGTACTTC. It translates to CASSEFRGRYEQYF.